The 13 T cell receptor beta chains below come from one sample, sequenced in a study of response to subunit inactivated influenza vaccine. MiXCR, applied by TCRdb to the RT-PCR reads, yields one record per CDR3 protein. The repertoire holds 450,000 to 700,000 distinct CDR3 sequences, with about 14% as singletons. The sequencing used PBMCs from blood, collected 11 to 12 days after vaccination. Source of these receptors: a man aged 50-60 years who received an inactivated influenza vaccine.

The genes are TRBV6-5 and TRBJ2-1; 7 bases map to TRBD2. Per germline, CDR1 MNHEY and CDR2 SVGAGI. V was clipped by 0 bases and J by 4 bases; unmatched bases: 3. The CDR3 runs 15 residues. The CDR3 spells CASSYSLAAYNEQFF. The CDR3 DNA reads TGTGCCAGCAGTTACTCCCTAGCGGCGTACAATGAGCAGTTCTTC.

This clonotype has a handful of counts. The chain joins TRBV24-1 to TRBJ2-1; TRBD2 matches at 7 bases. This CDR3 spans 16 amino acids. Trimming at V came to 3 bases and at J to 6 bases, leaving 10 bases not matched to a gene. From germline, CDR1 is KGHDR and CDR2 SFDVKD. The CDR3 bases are TGTGCCACCAGTGATCGTAGCGGGCGAACTCCCAATGAGCAGTTCTTC. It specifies CATSDRSGRTPNEQFF.

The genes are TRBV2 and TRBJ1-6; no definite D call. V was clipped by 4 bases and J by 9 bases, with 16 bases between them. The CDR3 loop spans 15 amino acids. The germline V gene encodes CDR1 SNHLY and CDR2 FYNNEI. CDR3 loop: CASSGHDLSISPLHF. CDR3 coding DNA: TGTGCCAGCAGTGGCCACGATTTGAGTATTTCACCCCTCCACTTT.

This chain's CDR3 is CASSLDLEPETQYF. The CDR3, as DNA: TGTGCCAGCAGCTTAGATCTCGAGCCAGAGACCCAGTACTTC. The V and J genes are TRBV7-2 and TRBJ2-5; no clear D. With 1 base removed from V and 4 bases from J, the gap between germline ends came to 10 bases. Per the germline V gene, CDR1 is SGHTA and CDR2 is FQGNSA. The CDR3 runs to 14 residues.

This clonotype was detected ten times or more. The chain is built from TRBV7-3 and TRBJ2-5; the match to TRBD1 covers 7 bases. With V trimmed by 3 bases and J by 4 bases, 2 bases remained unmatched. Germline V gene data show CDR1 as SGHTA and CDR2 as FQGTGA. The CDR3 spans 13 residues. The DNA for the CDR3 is TGTGCCAGCAGCTTGGGACAGAGAGAGACCCAGTACTTC. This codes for CASSLGQRETQYF.

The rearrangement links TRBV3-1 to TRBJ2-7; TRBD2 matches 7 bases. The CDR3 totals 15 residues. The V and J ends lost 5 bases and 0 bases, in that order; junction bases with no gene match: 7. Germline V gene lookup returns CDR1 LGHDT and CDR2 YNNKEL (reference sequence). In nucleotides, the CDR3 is TGTGCCAGCAGCGGCTCTAGCGGCTACTCCTACGAGCAGTACTTC. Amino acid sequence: CASSGSSGYSYEQYF.

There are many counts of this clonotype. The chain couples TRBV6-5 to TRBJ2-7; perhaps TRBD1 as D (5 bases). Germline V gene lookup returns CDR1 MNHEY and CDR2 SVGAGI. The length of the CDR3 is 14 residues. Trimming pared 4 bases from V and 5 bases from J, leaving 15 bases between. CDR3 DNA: TGTGCCAGCAGTTCCCAAGGGGCCAAGGACGAGCAGTACTTC. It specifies CASSSQGAKDEQYF.

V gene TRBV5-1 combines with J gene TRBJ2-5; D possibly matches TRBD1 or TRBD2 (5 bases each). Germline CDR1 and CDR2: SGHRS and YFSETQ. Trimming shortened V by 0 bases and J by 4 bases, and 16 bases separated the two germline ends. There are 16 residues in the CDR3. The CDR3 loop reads CASSLADPGRGETQYF. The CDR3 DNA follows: TGCGCCAGCAGCTTGGCAGACCCAGGGAGAGGAGAGACCCAGTACTTC.

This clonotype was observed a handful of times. The CDR3 nucleotides are TGTGCCAGCAGCGACAGGGGGAACCGGGAGCTGTTTTTT. Translating it yields CASSDRGNRELFF. The genes are TRBV7-2 and TRBJ2-2, with 9 bases matching TRBD1. Looked up from germline, CDR1 is SGHTA and CDR2 is FQGNSA. The CDR3 consists of 13 residues. V shed 5 bases and J 9 bases; nucleotides not matched to a gene: 4.

The DNA of the CDR3 is TGTGCCAGCACCCTGACAGGGGGTGGAAACACCATATATTTT. This sequence encodes CASTLTGGGNTIYF. The chain couples TRBV12-3 or TRBV12-4 to TRBJ1-3; 9 bases agree with TRBD1. The CDR3 runs 14 residues. V was pared by 7 bases and J by 3 bases, with 4 bases of the junction left unmatched.

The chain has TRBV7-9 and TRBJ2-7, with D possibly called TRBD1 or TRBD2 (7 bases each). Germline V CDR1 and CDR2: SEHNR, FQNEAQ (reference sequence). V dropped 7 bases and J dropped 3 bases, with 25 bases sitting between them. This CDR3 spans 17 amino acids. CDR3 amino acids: CASTPAGQLLIGYEQYF. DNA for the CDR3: TGTGCCAGCACCCCAGCGGGACAGCTACTAATTGGCTACGAGCAGTACTTC.

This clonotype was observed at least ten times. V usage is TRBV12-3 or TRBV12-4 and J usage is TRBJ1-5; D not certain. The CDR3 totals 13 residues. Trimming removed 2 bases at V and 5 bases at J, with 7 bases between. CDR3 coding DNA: TGTGCCAGCAGTTTAACTTGGGATCAGCCCCAGCATTTT. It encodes CASSLTWDQPQHF.

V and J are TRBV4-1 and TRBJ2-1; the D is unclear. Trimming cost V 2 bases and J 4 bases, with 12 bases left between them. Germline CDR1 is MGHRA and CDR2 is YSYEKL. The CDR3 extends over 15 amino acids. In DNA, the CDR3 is TGCGCCAGCAGCCAACCAGCTCGGTTGTACAATGAGCAGTTCTTC. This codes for CASSQPARLYNEQFF.